This TCR beta chain was sequenced in a study of vaccination and CD4 T cells after COVID-19. Treatment reported: approximately 9-day PBMC culture with coronavirus spike peptide pools or control peptides (ViraFEST assay). Prior to the COVID-19 pandemic (2011-2018), the unexposed donor's CD4+ T cells were collected. Notes on this clonotype: Its antigen is unidentified.

With the Oncomine TCR Beta short-read assay, DNA from cultured CD4+ T cells was sequenced. TCRdb analysed the PCR reads with MiXCR anew, one entry per CDR3 protein. The sample lists 9,500 to 10,000 distinct CDR3 sequences; 34% were seen once. Sequencing was performed on CD4+ T cells from blood, cultured in vitro. The sequence was obtained from a human donor in good health.

CDR3 protein: CASQTFGTGELFF. For the CDR3, the DNA is TGTGCCAGCCAGACGTTTGGGACCGGGGAGCTGTTTTTT. The chain carries TRBV6-1 and TRBJ2-2; D not resolved. This CDR3 region has 13 residues. Trimming removed 8 bases at V and 5 bases at J, with 12 bases between. CDR1 is MNHNS and CDR2 is SASEGT in the germline V gene.